What follows are 7 T cell receptor beta chains derived from one specimen sequenced in a study of cytomegalovirus exposure and HLA in healthy donors. PCR involved 60 Vbeta and 13 Jbeta primers. The assay was immunoSEQ multiplex PCR, and TCRdb's table has in-frame clones only and misses some. The sample holds some 200,000 clones, 75% to 90% seen once. Sequenced material: PBMCs. The receptors originated from a woman between 18 and 29 years old in good health and CMV-seronegative.

The CDR3 spells CACQGLAGASDTQYF. CDR3 bases: TGTGCCTGCCAAGGACTAGCGGGAGCCTCAGATACGCAGTATTTT. The genes are TRBV30 and TRBJ2-3; 13 bases match TRBD2. Germline V gene data show CDR1 as GTSNPN and CDR2 as SVGIG (reference sequence). The CDR3 length is 15 residues. The V gene end was trimmed by 6 bases and the J gene end by 4 bases; junction bases not matched to a gene: 7.

The gene calls are TRBV2 and TRBJ1-2, with TRBD1 identical over 8 bases. The germline gives CDR1 SNHLY, CDR2 FYNNEI. With 3 bases clipped from V and 6 bases from J, the junction kept 18 bases outside the gene matches. CDR3 length equals 18 residues. DNA of the CDR3: TGTGCCAGCAGTGAGGAAAACTGGACAGGGTCAATTTTGGATGGCTACACCTTC. It yields the protein CASSEENWTGSILDGYTF.

The V call is TRBV2, the J call TRBJ1-3; D gene uncertain. This CDR3 has 13 amino acids. Germline V gene lookup returns CDR1 SNHLY and CDR2 FYNNEI. V was shortened by 7 bases and J by 2 bases, with 9 bases between the two germline ends. The CDR3 nucleotides are TGTGCCAGCACCAGAGGGACTGGAAACACCATATATTTT. This gives the protein CASTRGTGNTIYF.

J is TRBJ1-1 and V is TRBV5-1; 7 bases align to TRBD1. V gave up 0 bases and J gave up 8 bases; unmatched junction bases: 1. The CDR3 contains 12 residues. CDR1 and CDR2 from the germline V gene are SGHRS and YFSETQ. The CDR3 protein is CASSLVRGEAFF. CDR3 coding DNA: TGCGCCAGCAGCTTGGTCAGGGGGGAAGCTTTCTTT.

The chain employs TRBV7-6 and TRBJ2-7; the match to TRBD2 covers 7 bases. After removal of 6 bases from V and 7 bases from J, the junction contained 15 bases not matched to a gene. CDR3 length: 15 amino acids. Germline values: CDR1 SGHVS, CDR2 FNYEAQ. CDR3 coding DNA: TGTGCCAGCAGTCCCGGTGCGGGAGACTTGAGGGAGCAGTACTTC. It specifies CASSPGAGDLREQYF.

This sequence joins TRBV27 and TRBJ2-7; D perhaps matches TRBD2 (6 bases). The CDR3 is 14 residues long. Between the trimmed V and J ends, which lost 2 bases and 4 bases, there was a span of 12 bases. Germline assignment: CDR1 MNHEY and CDR2 SMNVEV (reference sequence). CDR3 amino acids: CASSLGGSQYEQYF. CDR3 nucleotides: TGTGCCAGCAGTTTAGGAGGGTCTCAGTACGAGCAGTACTTC.

The chain uses TRBV28 and TRBJ2-6; 12 nucleotides align to TRBD1. The germline gives CDR1 MDHEN, CDR2 SYDVKM. The CDR3 length is 16 residues. V lost 6 bases, J lost 2 bases, and 2 bases stayed unmatched. DNA for the CDR3: TGTGCCAGCAGGGGGACAGGGGGCGCTGGGGCCAACGTCCTGACTTTC. As protein: CASRGTGGAGANVLTF. Full variable domain (missing parts from reference TRBV28 and TRBJ2-6): DVKVTQSSRYLVKRTGEKVFLECVQDMDHENMFWYRQDPGLGLRLIYFSYDVKMKEKGDIPEGYSVSREKKERFSLILESASTNQTSMYLCASRGTGGAGANVLTFGAGSRLTVL.